This TCR beta chain was profiled in a study of blood T cell repertoires in COVID-19. Study as a whole: Acute-phase and convalescent COVID-19 samples originated in the United States, Italy and Spain.

The protocol was immunoSEQ multiplex PCR, while the TCRdb copy is restricted to in-frame clones and leaves out a portion. The sample yields 40,000 to 50,000 clones, around 82% seen once. Trimming removed 2 bases from V and 8 bases from J; junction bases left unmatched: 9. This CDR3 spans 14 amino acids. Germline V gives CDR1 SGDLS, CDR2 YYNGEE. The chain carries TRBV9 and TRBJ2-7, with TRBD1 identical over 8 bases. The receptor was isolated from a man aged 40-49 years with active or convalescent COVID-19. The sequenced sample consisted of peripheral blood. The CDR3, as DNA: TGTGCCAGCAGCGTCGGACAGGGTTCGGGAAAGCAGTACTTC. Protein: CASSVGQGSGKQYF.